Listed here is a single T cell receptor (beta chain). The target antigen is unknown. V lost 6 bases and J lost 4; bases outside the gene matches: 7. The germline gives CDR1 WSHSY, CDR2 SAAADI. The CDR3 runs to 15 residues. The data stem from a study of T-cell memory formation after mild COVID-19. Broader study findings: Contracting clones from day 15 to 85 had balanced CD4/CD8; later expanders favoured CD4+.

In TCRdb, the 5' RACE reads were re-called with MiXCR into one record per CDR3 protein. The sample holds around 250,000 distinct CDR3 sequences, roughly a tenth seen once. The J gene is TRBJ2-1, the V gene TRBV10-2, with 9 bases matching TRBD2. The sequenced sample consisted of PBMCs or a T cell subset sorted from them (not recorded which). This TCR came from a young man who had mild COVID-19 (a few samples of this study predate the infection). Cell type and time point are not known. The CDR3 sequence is CASSRTSVPYNEQFF. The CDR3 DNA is TGCGCCAGCAGCCGGACTAGCGTACCTTACAATGAGCAGTTCTTC.